This T cell receptor (beta chain) emerged from a study of brain T cells in children with intractable seizures. Sequencing was performed with immunoSEQ multiplex PCR; in TCRdb, only in-frame clones are kept and a portion is missing. The sample carries 75,000 to 80,000 clones, under 95% recorded once. Only cases whose brain tissue showed the highest T cell transcript signatures were sequenced. Study-wide results and limits: Only CDR3 sequence similarity suggested viral specificity, without known HCMV serostatus.

Trimming at V came to 1 base and at J to 0 bases, leaving 7 bases not matched to a gene. The CDR3 length is 18 residues. CDR1 is MGHRA, CDR2 YSYEKL, per germline. Details on this clone: Antigen specificity is unknown.

This chain links TRBV4-1 with TRBJ2-4; the match to TRBD1 covers 9 bases. The TCR sequence derives from a boy under three years old with tuberous sclerosis and intractable seizures. Here the sequenced sample was peripheral blood, taken at surgery. The CDR3 DNA is TGCGCCAGCAGCCAAGCGATACAGGGGGCACTAGCCAAAAACATTCAGTACTTC. Protein product: CASSQAIQGALAKNIQYF.